The next 29 T cell receptor beta chains were all read from a single sample in a study of human thymus T cells. Resections obtained during corrective heart surgery supplied the thymus tissue. Here immunoSEQ multiplex PCR was the method, and the copy in TCRdb shows in-frame clones only, minus some. The table shows 120,000 or so clones, with 90% to 95% occurring only once. Sequences were obtained from thymus tissue. Receptors were obtained from a boy under two years old with a congenital heart defect but otherwise immunologically healthy.

This chain links TRBV7-9 with TRBJ1-5; TRBD1 is a possible D gene (6 bases). V lost 5 bases and J 2 bases, leaving 16 bases between the germline ends. This CDR3 spans 16 amino acids. The germline V gene encodes CDR1 SEHNR and CDR2 FQNEAQ (reference sequence). CDR3 coding DNA: TGTGCCAGCAGCGCGCCGGGGGCGCGGGGCAATCAGCCCCAGCATTTT. Its protein product is CASSAPGARGNQPQHF.

The V call is TRBV28, the J call TRBJ2-5; D remains unclear. V was cut by 2 bases and J by 5 bases, with 9 bases left in between. Germline V gene lookup returns CDR1 MDHEN and CDR2 SYDVKM. The CDR3 has 13 amino acids. The CDR3 sequence is CASSLALGETQYF. Written as DNA, the CDR3 is TGTGCCAGCAGTTTAGCTTTGGGGGAGACCCAGTACTTC.

The chain carries TRBV7-2 and TRBJ2-3; tentatively, D is TRBD1 (6 bases). Per the germline V gene, CDR1 is SGHTA and CDR2 is FQGNSA. The length of the CDR3 is 17 residues. V shed 5 bases and J shed 1 base, with 19 bases lying between them. The CDR3 region is CASSPKDRWGRTDTQYF. The CDR3 DNA reads TGTGCCAGCAGCCCCAAAGATAGATGGGGGCGCACAGATACGCAGTATTTT.

The rearrangement links TRBV9 to TRBJ2-3; D is possibly TRBD2 (5 bases). Per the germline V gene, CDR1 is SGDLS and CDR2 is YYNGEE. The CDR3 length is 16 residues. V was shortened by 4 bases and J by 3 bases, with 18 bases between the two germline ends. The CDR3 DNA sequence: TGTGCCAGCAGCCCGAGGGAGCCTAGTACGACAGATACGCAGTATTTT. Its translation: CASSPREPSTTDTQYF.

The chain is built from TRBV30 and TRBJ2-1, with D perhaps matching TRBD1 (7 bases). Germline CDR1 reads GTSNPN; CDR2 reads SVGIG (reference sequence). V lost 4 bases and J 2 bases, leaving 18 bases between the germline ends. The CDR3 runs 16 residues. The CDR3 sequence: CAWTTLRGTAYNEQFF. The DNA of the CDR3 is TGTGCCTGGACTACCCTACGGGGGACAGCCTACAATGAGCAGTTCTTC.

This rearrangement joins TRBV30 to TRBJ2-1, with D possibly being TRBD1 (6 bases). The CDR3 covers 15 residues. V was pared by 0 bases and J by 4 bases, with 13 bases between. CDR1 is GTSNPN and CDR2 is SVGIG in the germline V gene (reference sequence). The CDR3 nucleotides read TGTGCCTGGAGTGTAAGAACAGGGATATACAATGAGCAGTTCTTC. This codes for CAWSVRTGIYNEQFF.

J is TRBJ2-2 and V is TRBV18, with no clear D. Deletions cut 3 bases from V and 7 bases from J, with 6 bases between. CDR1 KGHSH and CDR2 LQKENI come from the germline V gene. This CDR3 comprises 12 residues. CDR3 bases: TGTGCCAGCTCACCGGGTGGCGGGGAGCTGTTTTTT. It codes for CASSPGGGELFF.

The chain joins TRBV13 to TRBJ2-7; a weak D match, TRBD1 (8 bases). CDR1 and CDR2 from the germline V gene are PRHDT and FYEKMQ (reference sequence). CDR3 size: 16 residues. Trimming cost V 5 bases and J 5 bases, with 22 bases left between them. The CDR3 sequence: CASSPTGEGGGNEQYF. In nucleotides, the CDR3 is TGTGCCAGCAGCCCGACAGGGGAGGGAGGTGGTAACGAGCAGTACTTC.

This clone was detected only once. The chain couples TRBV5-4 to TRBJ2-1, with 8 positions matching TRBD1. The CDR3 runs 15 residues. With V trimmed by 5 bases and J by 6 bases, 10 bases remained unmatched. The germline V gene has CDR1 SGHNT and CDR2 YYREEE (reference sequence). DNA of the CDR3: TGTGCCAGCAGGAGGTGGGACAGGAAGCGCAATGAGCAGTTCTTC. Protein sequence: CASRRWDRKRNEQFF. Using reference TRBV5-4 and TRBJ2-1 for the parts outside the CDR3, the full variable domain is ETGVTQSPTHLIKTRGQQVTLRCSSQSGHNTVSWYQQALGQGPQFIFQYYREEENGRGNFPPRFSGLQFPNYSSELNVNALELDDSALYLCASRRWDRKRNEQFFGPGTRLTVL.

This chain uses TRBV6-6 with TRBJ1-2; 8 bases are shared with TRBD1. Germline CDR1 is MNHNY and CDR2 is SVGAGI (reference sequence). CDR3 size: 15 residues. Trimming cost V 5 bases and J 0 bases; bases outside gene matches: 5. CDR3 residues: CASSTTGGANYGYTF. The DNA for the CDR3 is TGTGCCAGCAGTACTACAGGGGGAGCTAACTATGGCTACACCTTC.

The V and J genes are TRBV15 and TRBJ1-5, with D unclear. This CDR3 is built from 13 residues. Per germline, CDR1 LNHNV and CDR2 YYDKDF (reference sequence). The V gene lost 3 bases and the J gene lost 4 bases, with 7 bases spanning the gap. CDR3 region: CATSRGFNQPQHF. The DNA of the CDR3 is TGTGCCACCAGCAGGGGATTTAATCAGCCCCAGCATTTT.

The chain has TRBV12-5 and TRBJ1-3; D remains ambiguous. The V end lost 6 bases, the J end lost 0 bases, and 9 bases lay between the germline ends. Germline values: CDR1 LGHNT, CDR2 FRNRAP. The CDR3 is 14 amino acids. This CDR3 is CASGWRYSGNTIYF. The CDR3 nucleotides are TGTGCTAGTGGGTGGAGGTACTCTGGAAACACCATATATTTT.

The chain employs TRBV4-1 and TRBJ2-3; D is possibly TRBD1 (6 bases). Germline loops: CDR1 MGHRA, CDR2 YSYEKL. The CDR3 totals 18 residues. Trimming stripped 0 bases from V and 0 bases from J, with 16 bases between. The CDR3, as DNA: TGCGCCAGCAGCCAAGACCCCACCACAGGGTATAGCACAGATACGCAGTATTTT. Protein product: CASSQDPTTGYSTDTQYF.

V gene TRBV4-3 combines with J gene TRBJ1-2, with unresolved D. V was trimmed by 0 bases and J by 0 bases, leaving 8 bases between them. Germline assignment: CDR1 LGHNA and CDR2 YSLEER. This CDR3 is 15 amino acids long. The CDR3 nucleotides are TGCGCCAGCAGCCAAGATCTTACAGCTAACTATGGCTACACCTTC. Its protein is CASSQDLTANYGYTF.

This clone has just one count. The V call is TRBV2, the J call TRBJ1-6, with 7 positions matching TRBD1. Per the germline V gene, CDR1 is SNHLY and CDR2 is FYNNEI. This CDR3 comprises 18 residues. V was pared by 6 bases and J by 6 bases, with 17 bases of the junction left unmatched. CDR3 sequence reads: CASSVADRRGDSNSPLHF. The CDR3 nucleotides are TGTGCCAGCAGCGTCGCGGACAGGCGGGGGGACAGTAATTCACCCCTCCACTTT.

This clone occurred once. This rearrangement joins TRBV30 to TRBJ2-5; possibly TRBD1 for D (6 bases). The V end lost 0 bases, the J end lost 1 base, and 15 bases lay between the germline ends. Germline CDR1 GTSNPN, CDR2 SVGIG (reference sequence). CDR3 length: 16 amino acids. In DNA form, the CDR3 reads TGTGCCTGGAGTGTAGCCCCCGGACAGCCCCAAGAGACCCAGTACTTC. It encodes CAWSVAPGQPQETQYF.

The gene calls are TRBV28 and TRBJ2-2, with 9 bases that match TRBD1. V lost 6 bases to trimming and J lost 10 bases; unmatched junction nucleotides: 9. The CDR3 has 14 amino acids. Germline CDR1 MDHEN, CDR2 SYDVKM. The CDR3, as DNA: TGTGCCAGCAGCCTCGGGACAGGGTATGAGGAGCTGTTTTTT. This codes for CASSLGTGYEELFF.

The chain uses TRBV4-1 and TRBJ2-1; D gene unclear. Germline CDR1 is MGHRA and CDR2 is YSYEKL. Trimming stripped 3 bases from V and 5 bases from J, with 11 bases between. The CDR3 is 14 amino acids. CDR3 sequence reads: CASSHFSRDNEQFF. CDR3 DNA sequence: TGCGCCAGCAGCCACTTTTCTAGGGACAATGAGCAGTTCTTC.

J is TRBJ2-2 and V is TRBV7-9; D uncertain. V was clipped by 6 bases and J by 6 bases, with 17 bases between them. CDR1 is SEHNR, CDR2 FQNEAQ, per germline (reference sequence). The CDR3 covers 15 residues. CDR3 bases: TGTGCCAGCAGTTTCAGAGCAGGCTTCGCCGGGGAGCTGTTTTTT. Its translation: CASSFRAGFAGELFF. The variable domain in full, completed from reference TRBV7-9 and TRBJ2-2, reads DTGVSQNPRHKITKRGQNVTFRCDPISEHNRLYWYRQTLGQGPEFLTYFQNEAQLEKSRLLSDRFSAERPKGSFSTLEIQRTEQGDSAMYLCASSFRAGFAGELFFGEGSRLTVL.

CDR3 region: CASSDSSPGRSKPQHF. The CDR3, as DNA: TGCGCCAGCAGTGATTCATCTCCGGGACGGTCAAAGCCCCAGCATTTT. The chain is built from TRBV10-1 and TRBJ1-5; TRBD1 is a possible D gene (5 bases). The CDR3 loop spans 16 amino acids. Trimming cost V 3 bases and J 8 bases, with 20 bases left between them. CDR1 and CDR2 (germline): WNHNN, SYGVQD (reference sequence).

This clone has only a few counts. J is TRBJ1-6 and V is TRBV14; D may be TRBD1 (5 bases). Deletions cut 1 base from V and 4 bases from J, with 14 bases between. From germline, CDR1 is SGHDN and CDR2 FVKESK. CDR3 length equals 17 residues. In DNA, the CDR3 is TGTGCCAGCAGCCAAGGGGCCCATGGGGCTTATAATTCACCCCTCCACTTT. Its protein product is CASSQGAHGAYNSPLHF.

The chain employs TRBV14 and TRBJ1-3; D gene ambiguous. Germline V CDR1 and CDR2: SGHDN, FVKESK. The CDR3 covers 14 residues. V lost 5 bases and J 1 base, leaving 9 bases between the germline ends. The CDR3 DNA sequence: TGTGCCAGCAGCATCGTGGGTTCTGGAAACACCATATATTTT. It translates to CASSIVGSGNTIYF. The entire variable domain, with the rest obtained from reference TRBV14 and TRBJ1-3, is as follows: EAGVTQFPSHSVIEKGQTVTLRCDPISGHDNLYWYRRVMGKEIKFLLHFVKESKQDESGMPNNRFLAERTGGTYSTLKVQPAELEDSGVYFCASSIVGSGNTIYFGEGSWLTVV.

The chain carries TRBV4-3 and TRBJ2-5, with no clear D. The CDR3 runs 17 residues. Trimming removed 0 bases from V and 2 bases from J, with 16 bases in between. The V gene's germline CDR1 is LGHNA and CDR2 YSLEER. The CDR3 sequence: CASSQDASGRRQETQYF. The CDR3 DNA reads TGCGCCAGCAGCCAAGATGCTTCGGGCAGGCGACAAGAGACCCAGTACTTC.

In regard to this clone: Other nucleotide sequences from this sample produce the same CDR3. V gene TRBV5-1 combines with J gene TRBJ2-5; D unresolved. CDR1 is SGHRS, CDR2 YFSETQ, per germline. The CDR3 sequence is 12 residues long. V shed 0 bases and J shed 5 bases, with 5 bases lying between them. Here the CDR3 DNA reads TGCGCCAGCAGCTTGGGACGGGAGACCCAGTACTTC. Amino acid sequence: CASSLGRETQYF.

The chain employs TRBV11-2 and TRBJ2-5; TRBD2 aligns across 12 bases. The length of the CDR3 is 19 residues. CDR1 is SGHAT, CDR2 FQNNGV, per germline. Trimming removed 1 base from V and 7 bases from J; junction bases left unmatched: 16. Here the CDR3 DNA reads TGTGCCAGCAGCTTAGTTGGCCTAGCGGGGGGGGACCCTGTGGGGACCCAGTACTTC. Translation gives CASSLVGLAGGDPVGTQYF. Full variable domain (remainder filled in from reference TRBV11-2 and TRBJ2-5): EAGVAQSPRYKIIEKRQSVAFWCNPISGHATLYWYQQILGQGPKLLIQFQNNGVVDDSQLPKDRFSAERLKGVDSTLKIQPAKLEDSAVYLCASSLVGLAGGDPVGTQYFGPGTRLLVL.

The chain couples TRBV7-2 to TRBJ1-2, with 10 bases aligning to TRBD1. CDR1 is SGHTA, CDR2 FQGNSA, per germline. The ends lost 4 bases at V and 3 bases at J; junction bases unmatched: 11. The CDR3 is made up of 17 amino acids. The CDR3 sequence is CASSSKARQGADYGYTF. The CDR3 DNA sequence: TGTGCCAGCAGCTCCAAAGCCCGACAGGGGGCTGACTATGGCTACACCTTC.

The rearrangement joins TRBV5-6 to TRBJ1-2, with D perhaps TRBD1 (5 bases). Trimming cost V 4 bases and J 9 bases, with 16 bases left between them. The CDR3 contains 13 residues. Germline V gene data show CDR1 as SGHDT and CDR2 as YYEEEE. The CDR3 DNA reads as TGTGCCAGCAGCCGGACCCGGGGCCTATGCTACACCTTC. It translates to CASSRTRGLCYTF.

V and J are TRBV6-1 and TRBJ1-6; perhaps TRBD1 as D (6 bases). The ends were cut back, 11 bases at V and 7 bases at J, with 21 bases in the middle. The CDR3 contains 15 residues. Germline-derived CDR1 and CDR2 are MNHNS and SASEGT. CDR3 amino acids: CASSGAKSWNSPLHF. The CDR3 coding sequence is TGTGCCTCCTCGGGGGCCAAAAGCTGGAATTCACCCCTCCACTTT.

J is TRBJ2-3 and V is TRBV28, with TRBD1 matching 9 bases. CDR3 size: 17 residues. J lost 5 bases, V lost 6 bases, and 15 bases had no gene match. Germline CDR1 MDHEN, CDR2 SYDVKM. CDR3 DNA sequence: TGTGCCAGCAGGGAGCTTAGGAGGGACAGGGTCTTAGATACGCAGTATTTT. Its translation is CASRELRRDRVLDTQYF.